This T cell receptor beta chain was identified during a study of tumor and adjacent non-tumor tissue in lung cancer listed by TCRdb under 2018. The study in broad terms: Patients with adenocarcinoma (approximately 13), squamous cell carcinoma (2) and small cell lung cancer (1) were included in the cohort. The 15 or so patients were aged about 31 to 76 years, included some 10 men and 5 women, and had TNM stage I to III disease. Bulk TCRbeta repertoires were compared between lung tumor tissue and matched distant non-tumor lung tissue obtained from around 14 lung cancer patients. Some 31 paired specimens, one tumor and one normal lung sample per patient, were profiled by TCRbeta CDR3 sequencing. Sequencing produced around 130,000,000 productive TCRbeta reads in total, an average of about 4.17 million reads per sample. General study outcomes and caveats: With only around 15 patients in the cohort, the authors noted that larger samples and more detailed clinical data are needed. Significantly higher TCR diversity was found in younger patients, and higher tumor TCR diversity was associated with shorter overall and disease-free survival. A significantly larger cumulative share of the repertoire was made up by the top 100 clones in normal lung than in tumor tissue. The sequencing platform is not named in the methods, and unique molecular identifiers are not mentioned. Significantly higher TCR diversity (inverse Simpson) was observed in tumor tissue than in normal lung tissue (around 450 vs 150, P = 0.0075, Mann-Whitney U test). Peripheral blood was not sequenced, so blood TCRbeta repertoires were not examined in the lung cancer patients of the study.

Library preparation used multiplex PCR. The sequencer listed for this sample is Illumina HiSeq 2500. TCRbeta libraries were constructed through three rounds of nested PCR with primers (Table S4) according to protocols modified from ARM-PCR. Before sequencing, PCR products in the 200-500 bp range were cut out of the gel and cleaned up using the QIAquick gel extraction kit. Per the authors' processing: Reads were cleaned with Trimmomatic, merged with FLASH into complete CDR3 sequences, and assigned to V(D)J germline segments with MiTCR. VDJtools was used to compute clonal diversity as the inverse Simpson's index. In-frame sequences lacking a premature stop codon were counted as productive reads. Clones were called with MiXCR by TCRdb after fastp trimmed the public reads at Q25, and only in-frame beta chains were retained. Entries that share a CDR3 protein sequence are merged under the most common genes and DNA. TCRdb, rather than the study authors, made the V and J calls. Within this sample are 35,000 to 50,000 distinct CDR3 sequences, with roughly 66% of them counted one time only. The top ten clones comprise less than 55% of the sample.

Comment on this clonotype: Its recognized antigen is unknown. A read error is possible here, since a much larger clone lies one base away.

RNA was extracted from bulk unsorted tissue and checked for quality with a NanoDrop ND-1000 and an Agilent 2100. For the normal lung samples, distant non-tumor tissue was collected more than 3 cm away from the tumor edge. All donors had newly diagnosed lung cancer, had not received prior chemotherapy, and were admitted for thoracic surgery in China between August and November 2014. Patients who had received previous radiotherapy or chemotherapy, or who had another concurrent cancer, were excluded from the study. Pieces of surgical tissue measuring about 1-2.2 cm3 were kept in RNAlater solution and stored at -80 degrees C until use. Based on the germline V gene, the CDR1 and CDR2 sequences are MGHRA and YSYEKL. The CDR3, cysteine through phenylalanine, is 14 amino acids long. The DNA shown is the 42-base CDR3, in frame from base 1.

Sequencing was done on a sample of distant non-tumor lung tissue. The TCR was taken from a man over 45 with non-small cell lung cancer. Here the chain combines TRBV4-1 and TRBJ1-5; tentative D gene TRBD1, with 6 bases matching. The CDR3 reads CTSSPTQGPQPQHF. The nucleotides read TGCACCAGCAGCCCCACCCAGGGGCCTCAGCCCCAGCATTTT.